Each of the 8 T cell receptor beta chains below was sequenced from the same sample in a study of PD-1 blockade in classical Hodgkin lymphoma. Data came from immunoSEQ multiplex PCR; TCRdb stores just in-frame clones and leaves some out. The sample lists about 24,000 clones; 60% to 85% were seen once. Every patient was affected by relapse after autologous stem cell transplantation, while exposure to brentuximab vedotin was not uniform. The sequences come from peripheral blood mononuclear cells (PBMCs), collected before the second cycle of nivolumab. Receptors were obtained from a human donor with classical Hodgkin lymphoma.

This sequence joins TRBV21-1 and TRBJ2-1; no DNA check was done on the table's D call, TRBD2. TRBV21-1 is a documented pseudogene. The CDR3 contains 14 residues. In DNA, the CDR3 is TGTGCCAGTAGACTAGCGGGAGTAAAAAATGAGCAGTTCTTC. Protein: CASRLAGVKNEQFF.

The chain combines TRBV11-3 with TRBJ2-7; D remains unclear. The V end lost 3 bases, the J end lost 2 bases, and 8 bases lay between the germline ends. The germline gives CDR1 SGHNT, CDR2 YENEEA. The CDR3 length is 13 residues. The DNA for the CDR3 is TGTGCCAGCAGCTTGGGTGCGACCTACGAGCAGTACTTC. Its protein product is CASSLGATYEQYF.

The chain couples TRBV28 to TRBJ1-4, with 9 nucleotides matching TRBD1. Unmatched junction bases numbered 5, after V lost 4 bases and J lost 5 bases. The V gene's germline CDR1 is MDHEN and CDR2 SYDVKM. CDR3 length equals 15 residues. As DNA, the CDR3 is TGTGCCAGCAGTTCCCCGACAGGGGGGAATGAAAAACTGTTTTTT. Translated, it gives CASSSPTGGNEKLFF.

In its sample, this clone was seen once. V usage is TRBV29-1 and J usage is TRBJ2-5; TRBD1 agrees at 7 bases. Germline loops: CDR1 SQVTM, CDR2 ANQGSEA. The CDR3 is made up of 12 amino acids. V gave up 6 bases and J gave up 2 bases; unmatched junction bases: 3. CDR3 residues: CSVLQGQETQYF. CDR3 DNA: TGCAGCGTCCTACAGGGGCAAGAGACCCAGTACTTC.

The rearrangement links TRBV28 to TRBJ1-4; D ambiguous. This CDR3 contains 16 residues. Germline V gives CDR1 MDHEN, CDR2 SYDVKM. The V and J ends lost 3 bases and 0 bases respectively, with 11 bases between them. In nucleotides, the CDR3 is TGTGCCAGCAGTTTCGCAGGTCCTCCAACTAATGAAAAACTGTTTTTT. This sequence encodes CASSFAGPPTNEKLFF. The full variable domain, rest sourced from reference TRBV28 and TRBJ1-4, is DVKVTQSSRYLVKRTGEKVFLECVQDMDHENMFWYRQDPGLGLRLIYFSYDVKMKEKGDIPEGYSVSREKKERFSLILESASTNQTSMYLCASSFAGPPTNEKLFFGSGTQLSVL.

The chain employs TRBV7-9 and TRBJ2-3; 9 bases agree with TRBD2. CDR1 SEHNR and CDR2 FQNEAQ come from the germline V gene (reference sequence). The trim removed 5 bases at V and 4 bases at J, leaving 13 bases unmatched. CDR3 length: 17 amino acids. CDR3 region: CASSLPRPGTSPDTQYF. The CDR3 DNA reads TGTGCCAGCAGCCTCCCTCGCCCCGGGACTAGCCCAGATACGCAGTATTTT.

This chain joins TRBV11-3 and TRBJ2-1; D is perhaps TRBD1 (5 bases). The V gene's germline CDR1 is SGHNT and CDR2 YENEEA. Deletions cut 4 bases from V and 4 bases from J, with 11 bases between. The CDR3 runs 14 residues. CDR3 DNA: TGTGCCAGCAGCTCCCAGGGTCCTTACAATGAGCAGTTCTTC. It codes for CASSSQGPYNEQFF.

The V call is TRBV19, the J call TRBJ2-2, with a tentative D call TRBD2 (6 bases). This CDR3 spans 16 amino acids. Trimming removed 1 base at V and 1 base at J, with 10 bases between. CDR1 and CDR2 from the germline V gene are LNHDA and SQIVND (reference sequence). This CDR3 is CASSIGNSGNTGELFF. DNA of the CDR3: TGTGCCAGTAGTATAGGTAATAGCGGGAACACCGGGGAGCTGTTTTTT.